A selection of T cell receptor beta chains follows, all from one sample in a study of metastatic and nonmetastatic thyroid tumors. Via MiXCR, TCRdb re-called the PCR reads. The table has 27,000 or so clones, more than 14% seen once. The specimen sequenced was blood. These receptors were collected from a male donor with papillary thyroid cancer or a benign thyroid nodule (not recorded which). Some clones in this sample may be carry-over from other donors' samples. Both conserved end residues are part of each CDR3. The order of the fields is D gene, V gene, clone size, J gene, CDR3 DNA, CDR3 protein. The D gene is left open where the match is weak. Only part of the rows carry a size: once, few, many, or a class if the clone is expanded.

NA,TRBV5-1,many,TRBJ1-1,TGCGCCAGCAGCTTGGATGCTATGAACACTGAAGCTTTCTTT,CASSLDAMNTEAFF
NA,TRBV14,many,TRBJ2-7,TGTGCCAGCAGGGTTTCAGGGGCGACCTACGAGCAGTACTTC,CASRVSGATYEQYF
TRBD2,TRBV3-1,many,TRBJ2-1,TGTGCCAGCAGACGCGGGACTAGCGGGGGGGGAACCTACAATGAGCAGTTCTTC,CASRRGTSGGGTYNEQFF
TRBD1,TRBV6-6,many,TRBJ2-1,TGTGCCAGCAGTAGGTCCCCCGGGACAGGGGTATTGAATGAGCAGTTCTTC,CASSRSPGTGVLNEQFF
TRBD2,TRBV10-2,medium-sized,TRBJ2-7,TGCGCCAGCAGAGCACTTCAGGGGACTAGCGGGAGCGAGCAGTACTTC,CASRALQGTSGSEQYF
NA,TRBV28,many,TRBJ1-5,TGTGCCAGCAGTTTGAACAACAACTATCAGCCCCAGCATTTT,CASSLNNNYQPQHF
NA,TRBV6-2/TRBV6-3,NA,TRBJ1-3,TGTGCCAGCAGTTACGGGGCAGGGTGGGGAAACACCATATATTTT,CASSYGAGWGNTIYF
NA,TRBV6-1,many,TRBJ1-5,TGTGCCAGCATTGGGGGCTACAATCAGCCCCAGCATTTT,CASIGGYNQPQHF
NA,TRBV28,many,TRBJ1-2,TGTGCCAGCCGACGGGGGGGCTATGGCTACACCTTC,CASRRGGYGYTF
NA,TRBV5-1,NA,TRBJ1-6,TGCGCCAGCAGCTTGGAAGGGACAAGGGGGATTCTTTCACCCCTCCACTTT,CASSLEGTRGILSPLHF
NA,TRBV25-1,NA,TRBJ2-7,TGTGCCAGCAGGGATGGGACGGAAACCTACGAGCAGTACTTC,CASRDGTETYEQYF
NA,TRBV20-1,NA,TRBJ1-1,TGCAGTGCGCCGGACCTTAAGAACACTGAAGCTTTCTTT,CSAPDLKNTEAFF
NA,TRBV19,many,TRBJ1-5,TGTGCCAGTTCTTATGGCGGCCTGATAGGCAATCAGCCCCAGCATTTT,CASSYGGLIGNQPQHF
NA,TRBV18,many,TRBJ2-2,TGTGCCAGCGAACGCGCAACCAGCGGGGAGCTGTTTTTT,CASERATSGELFF
NA,TRBV5-6,many,TRBJ2-2,TGTGCCAGCAGCTTGGCTGTAGGGGGAAACACCGGGGAGCTGTTTTTT,CASSLAVGGNTGELFF
NA,TRBV6-2/TRBV6-3,many,TRBJ1-5,TGTGCCAGTTCCTGGGGTTCGTTCAATCAGCCCCAGCATTTT,CASSWGSFNQPQHF
NA,TRBV6-1,NA,TRBJ1-6,TGTGCCAGCAGTGCTTTAGACATACGGAGGAATTCACCCCTCCACTTT,CASSALDIRRNSPLHF
TRBD1,TRBV12-3/TRBV12-4,many,TRBJ2-1,TGTGCCAGCAGTTTTTCCGGGACAGGGTGGAATGAGCAGTTCTTC,CASSFSGTGWNEQFF
NA,TRBV12-5,NA,TRBJ1-4,TGTGCTAGTGGCCCCCCCGGGTCCCAAGAGGTTGAAGAACTGTTTTTT,CASGPPGSQEVEELFF
NA,TRBV5-6,many,TRBJ1-1,TGTGCCAGCAGCCCACAGGGATCGAACACTGAAGCTTTCTTT,CASSPQGSNTEAFF
NA,TRBV6-1,NA,TRBJ2-5,TGTGCCAGCAGTGCTATCGACGGCGGCCAAGAGACCCAGTACTTC,CASSAIDGGQETQYF
NA,TRBV6-5,few,TRBJ1-2,TGTGCCAGCAGTTACGGCCCCCAAATCGGCTACACCTTC,CASSYGPQIGYTF
NA,TRBV12-3/TRBV12-4,many,TRBJ1-2,TGTGCCAGCAGTTTACTCACGGGGACCCGTGGGGGCTACACCTTC,CASSLLTGTRGGYTF
NA,TRBV9,NA,TRBJ2-7,TGTGCCAGCATCGTCGCGGGTGGGCCCGCCTACGAGCAGTACTTC,CASIVAGGPAYEQYF
NA,TRBV15,NA,TRBJ2-5,TGTGCCACCAGCAGAGCGGGGCTTGGGTGCCAGGAGACCCAGTACTTC,CATSRAGLGCQETQYF
NA,TRBV5-4,NA,TRBJ2-3,TGTGCCAGCAGCTCGCATGGTAGCGGTAGTGCAGATACGCAGTATTTT,CASSSHGSGSADTQYF